These 2 T cell receptor beta chains were sequenced from one sample in a study of somatic mutations in cytotoxic T cells in rheumatoid arthritis. The assay was immunoSEQ multiplex PCR, and TCRdb's table has in-frame clones only and misses some. The sample gives tens of thousands of clones, around 86% of which show up once; roughly 14% is in the top ten. The sample taken for sequencing was CD8+ T cells sorted from blood. The receptor set was obtained from an adult with rheumatoid arthritis.

The table lists this clone with a few counts. This chain joins TRBV2 and TRBJ1-5; D is uncertain. This CDR3 has 13 residues. The V gene's germline CDR1 is SNHLY and CDR2 FYNNEI. V lost 5 bases, J lost 5 bases, and 10 bases lay in between. The CDR3 spells CASSLQHYQPQHF. The DNA of the CDR3 is TGTGCCAGCAGTTTACAGCATTATCAGCCCCAGCATTTT.

The chain recombines TRBV6-6 with TRBJ2-7; D gene uncertain. This CDR3 comprises 13 residues. Trimming shortened V by 0 bases and J by 2 bases, and 5 bases separated the two germline ends. CDR1 and CDR2 (germline): MNHNY, SVGAGI (reference sequence). The CDR3 loop is CASSYSRTYEQYF. The CDR3 DNA is TGTGCCAGCAGTTACTCCCGAACCTACGAGCAGTACTTC.